This entry concerns a single T cell receptor beta chain. This specimen belongs to a study of blood T cell repertoires in COVID-19. Germline V gene lookup returns CDR1 SEHNR and CDR2 FQNEAQ (reference sequence). J was trimmed by 4 bases and V by 0 bases; bases with no gene match: 2. This CDR3 is built from 14 residues. Produced via immunoSEQ multiplex PCR; TCRdb's table is partial and in-frame only. The sample lists 350,000 to 450,000 clones; over 85% were seen once. Sequences were obtained from PBMCs or T cells enriched from blood (not recorded which). The sequence was obtained from a woman in her twenties or thirties who had recovered from COVID-19. This chain uses TRBV7-9 with TRBJ1-2; 7 nucleotides agree with TRBD1. The CDR3 DNA reads as TGTGCCAGCAGCTTAGCCGACAGGGCCTATGGCTACACCTTC. Translated, it gives CASSLADRAYGYTF.